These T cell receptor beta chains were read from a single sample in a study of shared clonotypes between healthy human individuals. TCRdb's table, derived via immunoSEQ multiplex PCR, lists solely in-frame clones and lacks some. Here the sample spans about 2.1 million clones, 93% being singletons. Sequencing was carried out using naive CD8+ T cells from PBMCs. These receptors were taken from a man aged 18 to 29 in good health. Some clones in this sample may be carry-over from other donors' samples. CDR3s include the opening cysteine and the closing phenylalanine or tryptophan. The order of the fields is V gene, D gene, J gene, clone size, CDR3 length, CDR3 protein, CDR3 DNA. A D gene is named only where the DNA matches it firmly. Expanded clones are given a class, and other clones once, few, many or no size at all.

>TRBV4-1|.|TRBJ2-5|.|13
CASSQRAGETQYF
TGCGCCAGCAGCCAAAGGGCGGGGGAGACCCAGTACTTC
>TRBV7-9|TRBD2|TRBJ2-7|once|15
CASSSGDRLSYEQYF
TGTGCCAGCTCTAGCGGGGACAGACTATCCTACGAGCAGTACTTC
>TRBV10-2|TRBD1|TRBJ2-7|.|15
CASSPGGAVVYEQYF
TGCGCCAGCAGCCCAGGGGGAGCAGTAGTCTACGAGCAGTACTTC
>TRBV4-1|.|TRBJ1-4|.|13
CASSQDSEGKLFF
TGCGCCAGCAGCCAAGACTCGGAGGGAAAACTGTTTTTT
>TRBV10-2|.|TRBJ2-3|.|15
CASSEGPHPTDTQYF
TGCGCCAGCAGTGAGGGCCCTCACCCCACGGATACGCAGTATTTT
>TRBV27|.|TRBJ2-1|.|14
CASRAIGSYNEQFF
TGTGCCAGCAGAGCCATAGGGTCCTACAATGAGCAGTTCTTC
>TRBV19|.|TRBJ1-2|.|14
CASRIEQGFGGYTF
TGTGCCAGTAGGATCGAACAGGGTTTCGGTGGCTACACCTTC
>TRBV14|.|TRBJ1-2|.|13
CASSPGIGYGYTF
TGTGCCAGCAGCCCAGGGATCGGCTATGGCTACACCTTC
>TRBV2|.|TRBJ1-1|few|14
CASSRSTRNTEAFF
TGTGCCAGCAGCCGTAGTACACGGAACACTGAAGCTTTCTTT
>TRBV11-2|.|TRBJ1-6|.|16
CASSLYNRVQNSPLHF
TGTGCCAGCAGCTTATATAACAGGGTTCAAAATTCACCCCTCCACTTT
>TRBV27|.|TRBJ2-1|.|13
CASSFSFYNEQFF
TGTGCCAGCAGTTTTAGCTTTTACAATGAGCAGTTCTTC
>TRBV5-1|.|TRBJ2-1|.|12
CASSLPGDEQFF
TGCGCCAGCAGCTTACCGGGGGATGAGCAGTTCTTC
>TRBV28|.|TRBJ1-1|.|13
CASTGTLNTEAFF
TGTGCCAGTACCGGGACTTTGAACACTGAAGCTTTCTTT
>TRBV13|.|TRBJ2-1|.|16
CASSSTHQQGSDEQFF
TGTGCCAGCAGCTCTACCCATCAACAGGGATCGGATGAGCAGTTCTTC
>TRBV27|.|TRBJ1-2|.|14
CASSFSAKVLGYTF
TGTGCCAGCAGTTTCTCGGCGAAGGTATTAGGCTACACCTTC
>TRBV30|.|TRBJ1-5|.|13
CAWSDGETQPQHF
TGTGCCTGGAGCGATGGGGAAACTCAGCCCCAGCATTTT
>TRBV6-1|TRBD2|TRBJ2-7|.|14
CAGRERAAAYEQYF
TGTGCCGGGAGGGAGAGGGCGGCCGCCTACGAGCAGTACTTC
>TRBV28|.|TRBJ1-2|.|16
CASTGTSWGADYGYTF
TGTGCCAGCACAGGTACGTCGTGGGGCGCGGACTATGGCTACACCTTC
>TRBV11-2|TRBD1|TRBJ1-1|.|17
CASSLDVPGQGNTEAFF
TGTGCCAGCAGCTTAGATGTCCCCGGACAGGGGAACACTGAAGCTTTCTTT
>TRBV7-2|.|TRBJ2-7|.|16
CASSPVPESLSYEQYF
TGTGCCAGCAGCCCAGTGCCAGAGTCACTCTCCTACGAGCAGTACTTC
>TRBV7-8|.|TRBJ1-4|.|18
CASSSPGGRHLTNEKLFF
TGTGCCAGCAGCTCCCCGGGTGGTCGCCACCTAACTAATGAAAAACTGTTTTTT
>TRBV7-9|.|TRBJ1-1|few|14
CASSDRRMNTEAFF
TGTGCCAGCAGTGACAGGAGAATGAACACTGAAGCTTTCTTT
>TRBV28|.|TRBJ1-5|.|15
CASRPEGMRNQPQHF
TGTGCCAGCAGGCCCGAGGGGATGAGGAACCAGCCCCAGCATTTT